The 7 T cell receptor beta chains below all came from one sample that was sequenced in a study of T cell repertoires in breast cancer. Unpaired genes were suppressed by blocking oligonucleotides during a second nested PCR. TCRdb re-called the emulsion pairing reads with MiXCR, one entry per CDR3 protein. Among roughly 38,000 distinct CDR3 sequences listed, less than 55% were seen once. Paired alpha-beta TCRs of CD8+ T cells were analyzed by expanded emulsion RT-PCR. The sample taken for sequencing was CD8+ T cells. These TCRs come from a pool of human donors with breast cancer or a healthy control (not recorded which).

The genes are TRBV2 and TRBJ1-2; 7 nucleotides match TRBD1. V was clipped by 5 bases and J by 6 bases; unmatched bases: 3. The CDR3 spans 12 residues. The germline V gene encodes CDR1 SNHLY and CDR2 FYNNEI. CDR3 DNA sequence: TGTGCCAGCAGTCTAGACAGGGATGGCTACACCTTC. Its protein is CASSLDRDGYTF.

This clonotype occurred a few times. This sequence joins TRBV19 and TRBJ2-3, with D possibly matching TRBD2 (6 bases). This CDR3 contains 14 residues. The germline V gene has CDR1 LNHDA and CDR2 SQIVND (reference sequence). V lost 4 bases to trimming and J lost 0 bases, with 8 bases between them. The CDR3 region has the DNA TGTGCCAGTAGTAAGGAGGGGAGCACAGATACGCAGTATTTT. Protein: CASSKEGSTDTQYF.

This clonotype was seen a handful of times. J is TRBJ1-1 and V is TRBV6-6; 8 bases line up with TRBD1. The CDR3 totals 13 residues. Trimming cost V 3 bases and J 11 bases; bases outside gene matches: 8. In germline, CDR1 is MNHNY, CDR2 SVGAGI (reference sequence). The CDR3 coding sequence is TGTGCCAGCAGTTATTTGAGGCAGGGGGCGGCTTTCTTT. Translating it yields CASSYLRQGAAFF.

This clonotype was seen more than once but under ten times. The V and J genes are TRBV4-2 and TRBJ2-7; 9 bases agree with TRBD1. The CDR3 totals 15 residues. Germline-derived CDR1 and CDR2 are LGHNA and YNFKEQ. V was clipped by 0 bases and J by 3 bases; unmatched bases: 3. In DNA, the CDR3 is TGTGCCAGCAGCCAAGAGGGACAGGGATACTACGAGCAGTACTTC. Its protein product is CASSQEGQGYYEQYF.

This chain uses TRBV2 with TRBJ1-3; D remains unclear. Per the germline V gene, CDR1 is SNHLY and CDR2 is FYNNEI. There are 13 residues in the CDR3. CDR3 in amino acids: CARGWENGNTIYF. The DNA of the CDR3 is TGTGCTCGAGGTTGGGAGAACGGAAACACCATATATTTT. Complete variable domain (other parts from reference TRBV2 and TRBJ1-3): EPEVTQTPSHQVTQMGQEVILRCVPISNHLYFYWYRQILGQKVEFLVSFYNNEISEKSEIFDDQFSVERPDGSNFTLKIRSTKLEDSAMYFCARGWENGNTIYFGEGSWLTVV.

V usage is TRBV5-1 and J usage is TRBJ1-3; D unclear. This CDR3 is built from 14 residues. CDR1 is SGHRS and CDR2 is YFSETQ in the germline V gene. V lost 0 bases, J lost 0 bases, and 4 bases lay in between. The CDR3 nucleotides are TGCGCCAGCAGCTTGGGGTTCTCTGGAAACACCATATATTTT. Translated: CASSLGFSGNTIYF.

Only one count was recorded for this clonotype. Here the CDR3 reads CASSSRQGQEKLFF. CDR3 nucleotide sequence: TGTGCCAGCTCATCCCGACAGGGACAAGAAAAACTGTTTTTT. The rearrangement uses TRBV18 and TRBJ1-4; 7 bases line up with TRBD1. J gave up 8 bases and V 5 bases, and 8 bases lay outside the gene matches. Germline lookup yields CDR1 KGHSH and CDR2 LQKENI. The CDR3 has 14 amino acids.